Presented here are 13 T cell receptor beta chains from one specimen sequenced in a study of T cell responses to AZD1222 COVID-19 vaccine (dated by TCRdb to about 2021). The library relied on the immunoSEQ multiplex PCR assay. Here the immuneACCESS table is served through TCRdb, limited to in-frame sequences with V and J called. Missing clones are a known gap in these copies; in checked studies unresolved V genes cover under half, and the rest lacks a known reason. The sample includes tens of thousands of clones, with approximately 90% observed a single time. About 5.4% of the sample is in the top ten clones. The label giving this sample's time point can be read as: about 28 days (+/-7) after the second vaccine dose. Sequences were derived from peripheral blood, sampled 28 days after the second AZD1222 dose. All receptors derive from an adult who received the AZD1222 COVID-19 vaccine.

The CDR3 DNA sequence: TGTGCCACCAGCAGAGTCGGCGGGGGGGAGACCCAGTACTTC. It specifies CATSRVGGGETQYF. The chain is built from TRBV15 and TRBJ2-5; TRBD2 matches 8 bases. The CDR3 is made up of 14 amino acids. CDR1 is LNHNV and CDR2 is YYDKDF in the germline V gene (reference sequence). The trim removed 1 base at V and 5 bases at J, leaving 3 bases unmatched.

The DNA for the CDR3 is TGTGCCAGCAGGACCAGGGGGATGGTACATGGCTACACCTTC. Amino acids: CASRTRGMVHGYTF. The chain couples TRBV7-2 to TRBJ1-2, with 7 bases lining up with TRBD1. The V and J ends lost 6 bases and 6 bases, in that order; junction bases with no gene match: 10. This CDR3 region has 14 residues. The germline gives CDR1 SGHTA, CDR2 FQGNSA.

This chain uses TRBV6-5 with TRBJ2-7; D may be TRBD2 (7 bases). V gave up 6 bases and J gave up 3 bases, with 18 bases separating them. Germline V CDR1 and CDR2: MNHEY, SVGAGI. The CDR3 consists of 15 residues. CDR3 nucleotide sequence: TGTGCCAGCAGACCCTCGGGGGGCCCGGTCTACGAGCAGTACTTC. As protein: CASRPSGGPVYEQYF.

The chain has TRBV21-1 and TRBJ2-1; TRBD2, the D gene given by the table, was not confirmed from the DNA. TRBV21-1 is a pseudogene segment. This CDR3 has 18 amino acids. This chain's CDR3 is CASSKGASEPTPHNEQFF. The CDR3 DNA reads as TGTGCCAGCAGCAAAGGCGCATCGGAGCCGACGCCACACAATGAGCAGTTCTTC.

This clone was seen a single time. Here the CDR3 DNA reads TGTGCCAGCAGCTACATGAAGGGTGGGGAGAGCACAGATACGCAGTATTTT. This codes for CASSYMKGGESTDTQYF. The chain has TRBV7-6 and TRBJ2-3; D is possibly TRBD2 (5 bases). The CDR3 runs 17 residues. Germline V gene lookup returns CDR1 SGHVS and CDR2 FNYEAQ. The ends were cut back, 4 bases at V and 0 bases at J, with 17 bases in the middle.

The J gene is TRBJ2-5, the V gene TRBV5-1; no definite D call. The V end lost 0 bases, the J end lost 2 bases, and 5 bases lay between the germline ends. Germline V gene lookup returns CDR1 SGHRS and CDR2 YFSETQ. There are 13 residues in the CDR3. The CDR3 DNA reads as TGCGCCAGCAGCTTGGGGTTGCAAGAGACCCAGTACTTC. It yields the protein CASSLGLQETQYF. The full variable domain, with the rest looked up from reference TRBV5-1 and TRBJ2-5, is KAGVTQTPRYLIKTRGQQVTLSCSPISGHRSVSWYQQTPGQGLQFLFEYFSETQRNKGNFPGRFSGRQFSNSRSEMNVSTLELGDSALYLCASSLGLQETQYFGPGTRLLVL.

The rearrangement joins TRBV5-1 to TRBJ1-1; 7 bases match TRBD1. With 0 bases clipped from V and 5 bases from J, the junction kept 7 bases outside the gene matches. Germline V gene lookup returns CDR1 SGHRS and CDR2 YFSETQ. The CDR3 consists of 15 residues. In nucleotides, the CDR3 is TGCGCCAGCAGCTTGGAGGGGCAGGGGGGTACTGAAGCTTTCTTT. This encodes CASSLEGQGGTEAFF.

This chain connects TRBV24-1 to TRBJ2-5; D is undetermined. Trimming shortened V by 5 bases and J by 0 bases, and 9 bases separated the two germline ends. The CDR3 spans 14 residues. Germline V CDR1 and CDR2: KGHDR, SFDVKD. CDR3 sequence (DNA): TGTGCCACCAGTGGGCCGTGGTACCAAGAGACCCAGTACTTC. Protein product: CATSGPWYQETQYF.

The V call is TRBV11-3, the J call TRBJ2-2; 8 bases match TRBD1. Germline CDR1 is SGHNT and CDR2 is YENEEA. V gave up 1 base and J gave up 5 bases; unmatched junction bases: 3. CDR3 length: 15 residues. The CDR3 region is CASSLGGQGTGELFF. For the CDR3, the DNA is TGTGCCAGCAGCTTAGGTGGACAGGGAACCGGGGAGCTGTTTTTT.

For the CDR3, the DNA is TGTGCCAGCAGCGTAGCTAGGACTGGAGGGGTGGGGGAGCAGTTCTTC. Protein product: CASSVARTGGVGEQFF. This chain links TRBV9 with TRBJ2-1; tentatively, D is TRBD2 (6 bases). V was shortened by 0 bases and J by 10 bases, with 20 bases between the two germline ends. Per the germline V gene, CDR1 is SGDLS and CDR2 is YYNGEE. The CDR3 has 16 amino acids. Full variable domain (rest looked up from reference TRBV9 and TRBJ2-1): DSGVTQTPKHLITATGQRVTLRCSPRSGDLSVYWYQQSLDQGLQFLIQYYNGEERAKGNILERFSAQQFPDLHSELNLSSLELGDSALYFCASSVARTGGVGEQFFGPGTRLTVL.

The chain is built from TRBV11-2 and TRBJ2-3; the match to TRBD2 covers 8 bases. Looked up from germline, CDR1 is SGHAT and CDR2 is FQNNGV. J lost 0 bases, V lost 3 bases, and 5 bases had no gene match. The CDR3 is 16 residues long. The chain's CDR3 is CASSLTGGKSTDTQYF. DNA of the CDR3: TGTGCCAGCAGCTTGACGGGGGGGAAGAGCACAGATACGCAGTATTTT.

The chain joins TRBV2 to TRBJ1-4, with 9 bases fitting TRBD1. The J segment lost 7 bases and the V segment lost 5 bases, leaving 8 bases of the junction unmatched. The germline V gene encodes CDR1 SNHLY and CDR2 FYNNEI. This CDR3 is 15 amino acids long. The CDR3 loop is CASSTRTGAAEKLFF. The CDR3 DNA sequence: TGTGCCAGCAGTACCAGGACAGGGGCTGCTGAAAAACTGTTTTTT.

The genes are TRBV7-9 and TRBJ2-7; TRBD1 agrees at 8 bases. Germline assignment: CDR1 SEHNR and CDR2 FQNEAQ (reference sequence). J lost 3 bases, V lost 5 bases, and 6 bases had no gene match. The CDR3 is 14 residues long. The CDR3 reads CASSLTGANYEQYF. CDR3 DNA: TGTGCCAGCAGCCTGACAGGGGCAAACTACGAGCAGTACTTC.